The 10 T cell receptor beta chains below were found in one sample sequenced in a study of blood T cell repertoires in COVID-19. Libraries were prepared by immunoSEQ multiplex PCR; TCRdb keeps only in-frame clonotypes and omits some of them. The sample has about 220,000 clones, 82% seen once. What was sequenced was peripheral blood. The source is a woman aged 70-85 years with acute or convalescent COVID-19.

The chain has TRBV4-1 and TRBJ2-2, with a weak D call TRBD2 (5 bases). The length of the CDR3 is 16 residues. The germline gives CDR1 MGHRA, CDR2 YSYEKL. Trimming stripped 4 bases from V and 1 base from J, with 13 bases between. In DNA form, the CDR3 reads TGCGCCAGCAGCCGCGAAGCCAGCGGGAACACCGGGGAGCTGTTTTTT. Residues: CASSREASGNTGELFF.

The chain joins TRBV6-5 to TRBJ2-5; TRBD2 is a possible D gene (6 bases). The CDR3 is 15 residues long. V was trimmed by 7 bases and J by 4 bases, leaving 19 bases between them. CDR1 MNHEY and CDR2 SVGAGI come from the germline V gene. CDR3 protein: CASKGRGGFAETQYF. The CDR3 DNA is TGTGCCAGCAAGGGACGAGGAGGGTTCGCAGAGACCCAGTACTTC.

This rearrangement joins TRBV5-1 to TRBJ1-5; 10 nucleotides line up with TRBD1. This CDR3 has 17 amino acids. Germline-derived CDR1 and CDR2 are SGHRS and YFSETQ. With V trimmed by 4 bases and J by 2 bases, 9 bases remained unmatched. CDR3 bases: TGCGCCAGCAGCCCGACAGGGGGCGGAATGGGCAATCAGCCCCAGCATTTT. Amino acids: CASSPTGGGMGNQPQHF.

The J gene is TRBJ2-5, the V gene TRBV5-1, with D possibly TRBD1 on 6 matching bases. The germline V gene encodes CDR1 SGHRS and CDR2 YFSETQ. The V and J ends lost 4 bases and 4 bases respectively, with 14 bases between them. This CDR3 contains 14 residues. The CDR3 region has the DNA TGCGCCAGCAGCGCACAGGGTCCAGGAGAGACCCAGTACTTC. Translation: CASSAQGPGETQYF.

The chain recombines TRBV4-2 with TRBJ1-1, with D maybe TRBD1 (6 bases). Trimming left V 6 bases short and J 6 bases short, with 11 bases between. The CDR3 spans 12 residues. Germline lookup yields CDR1 LGHNA and CDR2 YNFKEQ. CDR3 bases: TGTGCCAGCAGAACTACAGGGCCTGAAGCTTTCTTT. Encoded protein: CASRTTGPEAFF.

The chain employs TRBV3-1 (or the pseudogene TRBV3-2) and TRBJ2-7; tentatively, D is TRBD2 (6 bases). This CDR3 is 15 amino acids long. Germline CDR1 LGHDT, CDR2 YNNKEL (reference sequence). V was cut by 1 base and J by 0 bases, with 10 bases left in between. CDR3 sequence reads: CASSQGWRASYEQYF. For the CDR3, the DNA is TGTGCCAGCAGCCAAGGGTGGAGGGCCTCCTACGAGCAGTACTTC.

Notes on this clone: Other DNA sequences within the sample encode an identical CDR3. The J gene is TRBJ1-1, the V gene TRBV10-3, with a tentative D call TRBD1 (6 bases). The CDR3 contains 14 residues. The V end lost 6 bases, the J end lost 1 base, and 12 bases lay between the germline ends. Germline V CDR1 and CDR2: ENHRY, SYGVKD. The DNA of the CDR3 is TGTGCCATCAGAACCGGGACACCGAACACTGAAGCTTTCTTT. Its protein is CAIRTGTPNTEAFF.

The V gene is TRBV3-1 (or the pseudogene TRBV3-2), the J gene TRBJ1-1; 7 positions match TRBD1. The trim removed 4 bases at V and 5 bases at J, leaving 10 bases unmatched. The CDR3 has 15 residues. Germline V gene sequence: CDR1 LGHDT, CDR2 YNNKEL (reference sequence). The CDR3 loop reads CASSLADRVRTEAFF. In nucleotides, the CDR3 is TGTGCCAGCAGCCTAGCCGACAGGGTACGAACTGAAGCTTTCTTT.

Points on this clone: Other DNA sequences in the sample encode the same CDR3. V gene TRBV28 combines with J gene TRBJ2-7; D uncertain. V shed 2 bases and J shed 4 bases, with 3 bases lying between them. This CDR3 has 11 residues. CDR1 MDHEN and CDR2 SYDVKM come from the germline V gene. The CDR3 sequence is CASSLRYEQYF. In DNA, the CDR3 is TGTGCCAGCAGTTTACGGTACGAGCAGTACTTC.

The V call is TRBV27, the J call TRBJ2-3, with a tentative D call TRBD1 (6 bases). The CDR3 is 15 amino acids. Germline values: CDR1 MNHEY, CDR2 SMNVEV (reference sequence). V lost 3 bases and J lost 3, with 13 bases in between. CDR3 loop: CASSFQGRRTDTQYF. In DNA, the CDR3 is TGTGCCAGCAGTTTCCAGGGGCGGCGGACAGATACGCAGTATTTT.